This T cell receptor (beta chain) derives from a study of cytomegalovirus exposure and HLA in healthy donors. Whole-study results and caveats: The study put some 150 TCR beta chains on its list as cytomegalovirus-associated.

Notes on this clone: Its matching antigen is unknown.

Some clones are missing from TCRdb's copy, which holds only in-frame ones; the method was immunoSEQ multiplex PCR. Altogether about 120,000 clones are present, roughly 90% being singletons, with the ten largest covering under 6.5%. Looked up from germline, CDR1 is GTSNPN and CDR2 is SVGIG (reference sequence). The length of the CDR3 is 13 residues. V was pared by 4 bases and J by 6 bases, with 12 bases between. Input material: PBMCs. The chain combines TRBV30 with TRBJ1-4, with D tentatively TRBD1 (6 bases). The sequence was obtained from a woman between 18 and 30 years old in good health and CMV-seropositive. The CDR3 sequence is CAWMGALDEKLFF. The CDR3, as DNA: TGTGCCTGGATGGGGGCCCTCGATGAAAAACTGTTTTTT.